This T cell receptor beta chain originates from a study of shared clonotypes between healthy human individuals. Study background: The donor pool was made up of a couple of women and three men aged 18 to 49.

As to this clone: Antigen specificity is unknown.

For every subset, genomic DNA was evenly distributed across several immunoSEQ plates. The repertoire was sequenced with immunoSEQ multiplex PCR; TCRdb's copy has only in-frame clones and lacks some. The data contain approximately 500,000 clones, 90% to 96% of them singletons. The CDR3 contains 14 residues. The V gene end was trimmed by 5 bases and the J gene end by 2 bases; junction bases not matched to a gene: 5. In germline, CDR1 is SGHVS, CDR2 FNYEAQ. Study-level results: Clonotypes shared by all four donors outscored non-shared clonotypes in generation probability. Larger estimated richness was generally recorded for naive subsets relative to memory subsets.

Sequenced input: naive CD4+ T cells sorted from blood. Described subset: CD45RA+ positively selected. This receptor was obtained from a woman in her twenties or thirties in good health. The genes are TRBV7-6 and TRBJ2-5, with 7 bases aligning to TRBD1. CDR3 residues: CASSLGTDQETQYF. CDR3 nucleotides: TGTGCCAGCAGCCTAGGGACAGATCAAGAGACCCAGTACTTC. Filled out from reference TRBV7-6 and TRBJ2-5, the complete variable domain reads GAGVSQSPRYKVTKRGQDVALRCDPISGHVSLYWYRQALGQGPEFLTYFNYEAQQDKSGLPNDRFSAERPEGSISTLTIQRTEQRDSAMYRCASSLGTDQETQYFGPGTRLLVL.